The 5 T cell receptor beta chains in this list originate from one sample, sequenced in a study of blood T cells in healthy people across ages. Primers used in a second PCR of roughly 7 to 12 cycles were a sample-barcoded 5' primer and a J-beta primer mix. MiXCR, applied by TCRdb to the 5' RACE reads, yields one record per CDR3 protein. Altogether hundreds of thousands of distinct CDR3 sequences are present, under 65% being singletons, with the ten largest covering less than 15%. The sequenced material came from blood. Source of these receptors: a woman aged 80 or over in good health.

Note on this clonotype: A read error may explain this, as a much larger clone is one base away. This chain links TRBV12-3 or TRBV12-4 with TRBJ2-3; the D gene is possibly TRBD1 (6 bases). V was cut by 6 bases and J by 4 bases, with 17 bases left in between. This CDR3 has 15 residues. The CDR3 DNA reads as TGTGCCAGCAGGGGGGCTAGCAAGGGCGCAGATACGCAGTATTTT. The encoded protein is CASRGASKGADTQYF.

Ten or more counts support this clonotype. The V and J genes are TRBV21-1 and TRBJ2-3; TRBD2, as called in the table, went unchecked against the DNA. TRBV21-1 is listed as a pseudogene. This CDR3 region has 15 residues. In DNA, the CDR3 is TGTGCCAGCATTCCTATGCGGGCAACCACAGATACGCAGTATTTT. Amino acids: CASIPMRATTDTQYF.

This clonotype has ten or more counts. The chain uses TRBV14 and TRBJ2-4, with TRBD2 matching over 11 bases. V dropped 5 bases and J dropped 9; count of bases not matched to a gene: 12. The CDR3 covers 16 residues. CDR1 and CDR2 from the germline V gene are SGHDN and FVKESK. Here the CDR3 DNA reads TGTGCCAGCAGCATGACTAGCGGGGACCCCCAAGGCATTCAGTACTTC. This sequence encodes CASSMTSGDPQGIQYF.

This clonotype was observed at least ten times. The chain employs TRBV28 and TRBJ1-2; a weak D match, TRBD1 (6 bases). This CDR3 spans 13 amino acids. Trimming removed 3 bases at V and 4 bases at J, with 9 bases between. The germline gives CDR1 MDHEN, CDR2 SYDVKM. The CDR3 DNA sequence: TGTGCCAGCAGTTTCCAGGGGTCCTATGGCTACACCTTC. Translating it yields CASSFQGSYGYTF.

In its sample, this clonotype was seen a few times. The rearrangement joins TRBV20-1 to TRBJ2-7; 10 bases line up with TRBD2. Germline V gene data show CDR1 as DFQATT and CDR2 as SNEGSKA (reference sequence). With 0 bases clipped from V and 2 bases from J, the junction kept 10 bases outside the gene matches. The CDR3 has 17 residues. The CDR3 sequence is CSARDGAGGPMTYEQYF. DNA of the CDR3: TGCAGTGCTAGAGATGGAGCGGGAGGGCCAATGACCTACGAGCAGTACTTC.